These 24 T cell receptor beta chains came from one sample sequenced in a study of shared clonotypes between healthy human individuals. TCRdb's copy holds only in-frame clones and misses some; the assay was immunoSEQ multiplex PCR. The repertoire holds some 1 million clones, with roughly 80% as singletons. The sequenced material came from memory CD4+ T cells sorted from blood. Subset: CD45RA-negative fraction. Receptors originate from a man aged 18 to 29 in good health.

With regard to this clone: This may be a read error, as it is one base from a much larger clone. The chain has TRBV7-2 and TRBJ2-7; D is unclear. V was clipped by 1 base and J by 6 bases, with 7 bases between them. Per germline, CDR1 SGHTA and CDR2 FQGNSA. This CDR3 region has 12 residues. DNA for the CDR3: TGTGCCAGCAGCTTAGAGTGGGGCGAGCAGTACTTC. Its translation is CASSLEWGEQYF.

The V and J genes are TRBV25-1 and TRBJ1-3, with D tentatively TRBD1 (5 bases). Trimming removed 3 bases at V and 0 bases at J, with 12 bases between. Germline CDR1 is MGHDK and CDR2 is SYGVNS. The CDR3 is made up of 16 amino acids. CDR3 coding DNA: TGTGCCAGCAGTGACATCGACAGTACCTCTGGAAACACCATATATTTT. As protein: CASSDIDSTSGNTIYF.

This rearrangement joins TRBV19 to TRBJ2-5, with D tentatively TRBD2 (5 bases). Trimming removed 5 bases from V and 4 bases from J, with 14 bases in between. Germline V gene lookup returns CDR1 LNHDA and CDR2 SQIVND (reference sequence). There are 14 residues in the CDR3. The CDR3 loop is CASSASVRGETQYF. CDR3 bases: TGTGCCAGTAGTGCGTCCGTTCGGGGAGAGACCCAGTACTTC.

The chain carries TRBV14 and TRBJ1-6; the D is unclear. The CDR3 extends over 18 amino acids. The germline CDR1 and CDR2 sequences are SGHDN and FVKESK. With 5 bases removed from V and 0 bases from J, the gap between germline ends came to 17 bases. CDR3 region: CASSAEATLSSYNSPLHF. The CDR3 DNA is TGTGCCAGCAGCGCAGAGGCCACCCTAAGCTCCTATAATTCACCCCTCCACTTT. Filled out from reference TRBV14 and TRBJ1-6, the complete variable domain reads EAGVTQFPSHSVIEKGQTVTLRCDPISGHDNLYWYRRVMGKEIKFLLHFVKESKQDESGMPNNRFLAERTGGTYSTLKVQPAELEDSGVYFCASSAEATLSSYNSPLHFGNGTRLTVT.

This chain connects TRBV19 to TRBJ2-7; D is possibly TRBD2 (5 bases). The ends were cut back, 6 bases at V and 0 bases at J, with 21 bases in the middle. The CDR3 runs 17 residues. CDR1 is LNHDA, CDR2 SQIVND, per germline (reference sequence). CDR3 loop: CASSQLHMPGSSYEQYF. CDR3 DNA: TGTGCCAGTAGCCAATTACATATGCCGGGGAGCTCCTACGAGCAGTACTTC.

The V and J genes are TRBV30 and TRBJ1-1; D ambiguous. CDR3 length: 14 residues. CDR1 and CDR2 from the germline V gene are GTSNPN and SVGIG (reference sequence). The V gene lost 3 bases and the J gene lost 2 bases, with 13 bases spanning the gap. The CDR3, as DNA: TGTGCCTGGAGACGCCGAGAGGTTAACACTGAAGCTTTCTTT. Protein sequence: CAWRRREVNTEAFF. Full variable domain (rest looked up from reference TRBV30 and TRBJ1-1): SQTIHQWPATLVQPVGSPLSLECTVEGTSNPNLYWYRQAAGRGLQLLFYSVGIGQISSEVPQNLSASRPQDRQFILSSKKLLLSDSGFYLCAWRRREVNTEAFFGQGTRLTVV.

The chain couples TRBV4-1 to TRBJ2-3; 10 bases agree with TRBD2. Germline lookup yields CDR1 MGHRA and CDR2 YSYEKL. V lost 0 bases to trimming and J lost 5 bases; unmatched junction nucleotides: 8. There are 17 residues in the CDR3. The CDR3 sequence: CASSQELSGRVGDTQYF. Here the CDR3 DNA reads TGCGCCAGCAGCCAAGAACTGAGCGGGAGGGTGGGAGATACGCAGTATTTT.

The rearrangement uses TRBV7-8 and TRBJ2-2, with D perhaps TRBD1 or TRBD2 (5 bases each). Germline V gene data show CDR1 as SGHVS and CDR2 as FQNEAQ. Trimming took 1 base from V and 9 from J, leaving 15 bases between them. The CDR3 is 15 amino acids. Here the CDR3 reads CASSLDGAMGRELFF. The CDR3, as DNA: TGTGCCAGCAGCTTAGATGGGGCAATGGGACGGGAGCTGTTTTTT.

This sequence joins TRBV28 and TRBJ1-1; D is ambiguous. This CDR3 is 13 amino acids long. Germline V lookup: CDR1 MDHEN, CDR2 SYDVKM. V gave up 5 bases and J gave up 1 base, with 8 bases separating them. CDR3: CASSRGWNTEAFF. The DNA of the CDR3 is TGTGCCAGCAGTCGCGGTTGGAACACTGAAGCTTTCTTT.

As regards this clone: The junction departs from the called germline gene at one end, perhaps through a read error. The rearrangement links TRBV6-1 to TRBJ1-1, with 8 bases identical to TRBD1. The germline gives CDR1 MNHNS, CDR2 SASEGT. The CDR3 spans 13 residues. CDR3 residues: CASSENYGTGALF. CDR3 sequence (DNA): TGTGCCAGCAGTGAAAATTATGGGACAGGCGCTCTTTTT.

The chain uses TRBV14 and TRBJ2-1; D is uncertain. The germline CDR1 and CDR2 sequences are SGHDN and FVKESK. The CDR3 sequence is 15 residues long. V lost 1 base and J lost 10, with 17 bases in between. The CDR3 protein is CASSQGIWGGEEQFF. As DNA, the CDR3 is TGTGCCAGCAGCCAAGGGATTTGGGGTGGGGAAGAGCAGTTCTTC.

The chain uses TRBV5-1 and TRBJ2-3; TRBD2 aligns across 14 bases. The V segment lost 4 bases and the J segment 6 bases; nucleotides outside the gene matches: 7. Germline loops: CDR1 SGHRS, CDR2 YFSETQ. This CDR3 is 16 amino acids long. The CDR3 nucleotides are TGCGCCAGCAGCGTACCGGGACTAGCGGGAGTTGATACGCAGTATTTT. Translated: CASSVPGLAGVDTQYF. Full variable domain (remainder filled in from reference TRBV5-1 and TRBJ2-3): KAGVTQTPRYLIKTRGQQVTLSCSPISGHRSVSWYQQTPGQGLQFLFEYFSETQRNKGNFPGRFSGRQFSNSRSEMNVSTLELGDSALYLCASSVPGLAGVDTQYFGPGTRLTVL.

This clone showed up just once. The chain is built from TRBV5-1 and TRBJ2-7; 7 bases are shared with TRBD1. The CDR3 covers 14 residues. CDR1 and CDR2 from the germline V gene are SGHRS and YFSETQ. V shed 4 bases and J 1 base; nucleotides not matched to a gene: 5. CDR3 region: CASSTGTVSYEQYF. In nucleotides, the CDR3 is TGCGCCAGCAGCACGGGGACAGTTTCCTACGAGCAGTACTTC.

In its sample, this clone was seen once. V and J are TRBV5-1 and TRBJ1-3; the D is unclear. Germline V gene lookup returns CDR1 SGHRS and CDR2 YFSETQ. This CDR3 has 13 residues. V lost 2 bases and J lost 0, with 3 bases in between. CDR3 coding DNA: TGCGCCAGCAGCTTCGCCTCTGGAAACACCATATATTTT. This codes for CASSFASGNTIYF.

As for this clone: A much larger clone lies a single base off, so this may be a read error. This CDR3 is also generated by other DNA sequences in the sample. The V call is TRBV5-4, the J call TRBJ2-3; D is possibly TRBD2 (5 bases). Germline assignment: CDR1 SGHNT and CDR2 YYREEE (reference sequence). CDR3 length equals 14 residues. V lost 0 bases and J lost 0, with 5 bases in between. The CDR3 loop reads CASSLGGSTDTQYF. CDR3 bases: TGTGCCAGCAGCTTGGGAGGGAGCACAGATACGCAGTATTTT. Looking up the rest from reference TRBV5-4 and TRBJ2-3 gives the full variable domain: ETGVTQSPTHLIKTRGQQVTLRCSSQSGHNTVSWYQQALGQGPQFIFQYYREEENGRGNFPPRFSGLQFPNYSSELNVNALELDDSALYLCASSLGGSTDTQYFGPGTRLTVL.

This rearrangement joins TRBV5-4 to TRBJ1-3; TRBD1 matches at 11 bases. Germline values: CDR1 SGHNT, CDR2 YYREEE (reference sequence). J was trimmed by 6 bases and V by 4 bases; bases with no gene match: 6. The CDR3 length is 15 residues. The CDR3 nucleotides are TGTGCCAGCAGCATAGGGACAGGGGGTGTAAACACCATATATTTT. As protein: CASSIGTGGVNTIYF. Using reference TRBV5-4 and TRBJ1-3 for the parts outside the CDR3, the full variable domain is ETGVTQSPTHLIKTRGQQVTLRCSSQSGHNTVSWYQQALGQGPQFIFQYYREEENGRGNFPPRFSGLQFPNYSSELNVNALELDDSALYLCASSIGTGGVNTIYFGEGSWLTVV.

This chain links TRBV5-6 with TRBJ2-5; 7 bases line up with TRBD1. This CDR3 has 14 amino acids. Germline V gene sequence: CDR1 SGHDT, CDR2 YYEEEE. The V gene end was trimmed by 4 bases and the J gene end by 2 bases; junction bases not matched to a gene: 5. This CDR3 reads CASSLGTAQETQYF. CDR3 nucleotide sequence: TGTGCCAGCAGCCTCGGGACAGCACAAGAGACCCAGTACTTC.

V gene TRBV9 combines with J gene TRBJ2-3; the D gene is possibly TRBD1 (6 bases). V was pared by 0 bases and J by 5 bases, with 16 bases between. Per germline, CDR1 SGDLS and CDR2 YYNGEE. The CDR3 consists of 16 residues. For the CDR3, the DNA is TGTGCCAGCAGCGTAGCTGGGGCAGGGGCACAAGATACGCAGTATTTT. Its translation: CASSVAGAGAQDTQYF.

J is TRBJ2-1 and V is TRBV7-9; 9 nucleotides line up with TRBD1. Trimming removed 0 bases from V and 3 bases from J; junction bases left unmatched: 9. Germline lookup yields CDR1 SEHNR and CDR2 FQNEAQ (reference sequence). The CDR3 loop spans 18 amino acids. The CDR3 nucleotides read TGTGCCAGCAGCTTAGCTAAGAGTGGGACAGGGATCTACAATGAGCAGTTCTTC. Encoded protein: CASSLAKSGTGIYNEQFF.

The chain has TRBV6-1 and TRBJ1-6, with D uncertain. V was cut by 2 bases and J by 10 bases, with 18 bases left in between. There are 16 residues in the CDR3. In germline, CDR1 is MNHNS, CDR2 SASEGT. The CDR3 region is CASSENDPGLSSPLHF. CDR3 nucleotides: TGTGCCAGCAGTGAAAATGATCCCGGACTATCGTCACCCCTCCACTTT.

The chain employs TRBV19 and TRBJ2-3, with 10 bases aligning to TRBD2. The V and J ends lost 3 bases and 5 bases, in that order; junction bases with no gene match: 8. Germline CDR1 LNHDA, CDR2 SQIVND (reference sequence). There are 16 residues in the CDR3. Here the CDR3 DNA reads TGTGCCAGTAGTATTAGTAGCGGGGGGTTCTTAGATACGCAGTATTTT. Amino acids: CASSISSGGFLDTQYF.

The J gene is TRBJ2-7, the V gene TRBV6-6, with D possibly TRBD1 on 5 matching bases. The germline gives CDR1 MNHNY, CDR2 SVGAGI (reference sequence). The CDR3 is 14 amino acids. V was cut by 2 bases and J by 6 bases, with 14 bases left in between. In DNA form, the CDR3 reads TGTGCCAGCAGTTACAGGGGCGGCGGTTTCGAGCAGTACTTC. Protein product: CASSYRGGGFEQYF.

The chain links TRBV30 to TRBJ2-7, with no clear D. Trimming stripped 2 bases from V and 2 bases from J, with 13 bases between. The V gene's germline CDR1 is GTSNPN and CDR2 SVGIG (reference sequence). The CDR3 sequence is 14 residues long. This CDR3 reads CAWSPPNVAYEQYF. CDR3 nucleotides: TGTGCCTGGAGTCCTCCTAACGTAGCCTACGAGCAGTACTTC.

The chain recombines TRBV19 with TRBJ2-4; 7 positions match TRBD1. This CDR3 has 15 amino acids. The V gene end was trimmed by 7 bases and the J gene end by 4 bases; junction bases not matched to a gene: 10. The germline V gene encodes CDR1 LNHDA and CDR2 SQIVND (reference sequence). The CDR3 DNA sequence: TGTGCCAGTACCGAAACCTGGGACAGTAAAAACATTCAGTACTTC. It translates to CASTETWDSKNIQYF.